The sequence of this TCR beta chain was determined in a study of blood T cell repertoires in COVID-19. Study-wide context: Sources were T cells, B-cell-depleted T cells, or PBMCs; the material itself was cDNA or gDNA.

This clone was detected only a few times. Produced via immunoSEQ multiplex PCR; TCRdb's table is partial and in-frame only. Of approximately 54,000 clones in the sample, roughly four fifths were seen once. V shed 7 bases, J shed 3 bases, and the junction held 8 bases outside the gene matches. The CDR3 covers 15 residues. CDR1 is MNHEY, CDR2 SVGAGI, per germline. The receptor was derived from a woman aged 60-75 years with acute or convalescent COVID-19. The rearrangement uses TRBV6-5 and TRBJ2-7, with TRBD1 matching over 11 bases. The specimen was peripheral blood. The CDR3 DNA follows: TGTGCCAGCAAAGGCGGGGGACAGGGGGACTACGAGCAGTACTTC. It codes for CASKGGGQGDYEQYF.